The 14 T cell receptor beta chains listed next were all sequenced from one sample in a study of T cell responses to AZD1222 COVID-19 vaccine. The data were produced by immunoSEQ multiplex PCR, yet TCRdb's version contains in-frame clones alone and is incomplete. The sample lists some 110,000 clones; 65% to 85% were seen once. The sample here was peripheral blood, taken on day 0 of AZD1222 vaccination. These receptors were obtained from an adult in good health.

The chain carries TRBV3-1 (or the pseudogene TRBV3-2) and TRBJ2-3, with 14 bases aligning to TRBD2. J gave up 5 bases and V 3 bases, and 10 bases lay outside the gene matches. CDR1 and CDR2 (germline): LGHDT, YNNKEL (reference sequence). The CDR3 sequence is 18 residues long. The CDR3 nucleotides are TGTGCCAGCAGCCAGGGGACCGGACTAGCGGGAGGCCGAGATACGCAGTATTTT. Protein product: CASSQGTGLAGGRDTQYF.

As for this clone: Other DNA sequences of this sample code for an identical CDR3. V is TRBV3-1 (or the pseudogene TRBV3-2) and J is TRBJ1-2; the D is unclear. Looked up from germline, CDR1 is LGHDT and CDR2 is YNNKEL (reference sequence). V was clipped by 0 bases and J by 5 bases, with 7 bases between them. The length of the CDR3 is 13 residues. In nucleotides, the CDR3 is TGTGCCAGCAGCCAAGATCTGGCGTATGGCTACACCTTC. Protein product: CASSQDLAYGYTF.

This chain connects TRBV28 to TRBJ1-4, with D uncertain. The length of the CDR3 is 16 residues. The germline V and J ends were trimmed by 2 bases and 6 bases, with 16 bases remaining between them. Germline V gene sequence: CDR1 MDHEN, CDR2 SYDVKM. The CDR3 region has the DNA TGTGCCAGCAGTTTAGTAGGCAGGTCCCTCGATGAAAAACTGTTTTTT. Translated: CASSLVGRSLDEKLFF.

This chain's CDR3 is CASRISLTLNIQYF. In DNA form, the CDR3 reads TGTGCCAGCAGGATTTCACTTACCCTAAACATTCAGTACTTC. The rearrangement uses TRBV6-5 and TRBJ2-4; the D is unclear. This CDR3 is built from 14 residues. Trimming left V 6 bases short and J 6 bases short, with 15 bases between. Looked up from germline, CDR1 is MNHEY and CDR2 is SVGAGI.

This rearrangement joins TRBV27 to TRBJ2-7; D gene unclear. This CDR3 has 9 amino acids. The V gene lost 9 bases and the J gene lost 3 bases, with 3 bases spanning the gap. Germline CDR1 reads MNHEY; CDR2 reads SMNVEV (reference sequence). CDR3 nucleotides: TGTGCCAGGGACTACGAGCAGTACTTC. Translating it yields CARDYEQYF.

This clone was detected only a few times. The chain uses TRBV6-2 or TRBV6-3 and TRBJ2-2; D perhaps matches TRBD1 (6 bases). V was trimmed by 4 bases and J by 5 bases, leaving 14 bases between them. The germline V gene encodes CDR1 MNHEY and CDR2 SVGEGT. The CDR3 length is 15 residues. Written as DNA, the CDR3 is TGTGCCAGCAGTTCCCGGGACGACAGGACCGGGGAGCTGTTTTTT. It encodes CASSSRDDRTGELFF.

This clone appeared a few times. The CDR3 region is CSVVRGEQYF. CDR3 nucleotides: TGCAGCGTTGTCAGGGGCGAGCAGTACTTC. The V gene is TRBV29-1, the J gene TRBJ2-7; a weak D match, TRBD1 (6 bases). The CDR3 loop spans 10 amino acids. Looked up from germline, CDR1 is SQVTM and CDR2 is ANQGSEA. V was shortened by 4 bases and J by 6 bases, with 7 bases between the two germline ends.

This clone showed up just once. V gene TRBV5-6 combines with J gene TRBJ2-7; possible D gene TRBD1, 5 bases. Per germline, CDR1 SGHDT and CDR2 YYEEEE. This CDR3 contains 16 residues. The V gene lost 1 base and the J gene lost 6 bases, with 20 bases spanning the gap. The CDR3 region is CASSLLGRRALFEQYF. The CDR3 DNA follows: TGTGCCAGCAGCTTGTTGGGGCGCAGGGCGCTGTTCGAGCAGTACTTC.

This chain connects TRBV4-3 to TRBJ2-7, with TRBD2 matching 7 bases. The CDR3 length is 17 residues. With V trimmed by 4 bases and J by 0 bases, 12 bases remained unmatched. Germline V CDR1 and CDR2: LGHNA, YSLEER. The DNA for the CDR3 is TGCGCCAGCAGCCGGTGGGTGGGGCGGGAGAGCTCCTACGAGCAGTACTTC. The encoded protein is CASSRWVGRESSYEQYF.

The chain has TRBV10-3 and TRBJ1-2; D call uncertain. This CDR3 has 13 amino acids. Trimming took 4 bases from V and 4 from J, leaving 10 bases between them. Germline CDR1 and CDR2: ENHRY and SYGVKD. CDR3 sequence reads: CAISGAISYGYTF. In nucleotides, the CDR3 is TGTGCCATCAGTGGGGCGATTTCCTATGGCTACACCTTC.

The gene calls are TRBV6-5 and TRBJ2-7, with no clear D. With 0 bases removed from V and 4 bases from J, the gap between germline ends came to 13 bases. This CDR3 has 15 amino acids. CDR1 is MNHEY and CDR2 is SVGAGI in the germline V gene. The CDR3 DNA sequence: TGTGCCAGCAGTTACTCGAGGAGTTCTCCGTACGAGCAGTACTTC. Its protein product is CASSYSRSSPYEQYF.

This chain uses TRBV12-3 or TRBV12-4 with TRBJ2-1, with 7 bases that match TRBD2. After removal of 3 bases from V and 10 bases from J, the junction contained 3 bases not matched to a gene. This CDR3 comprises 12 residues. Here the CDR3 DNA reads TGTGCCAGCAGTTTCGGGGGGAGGGAGCAGTTCTTC. Amino acids: CASSFGGREQFF.

J is TRBJ2-7 and V is TRBV4-2, with TRBD1 as a possible D gene (5 bases). The germline CDR1 and CDR2 sequences are LGHNA and YNFKEQ. Trimming stripped 1 base from V and 2 bases from J, with 6 bases between. The CDR3 runs 13 residues. The chain's CDR3 is CASSQARAYEQYF. The CDR3 DNA follows: TGTGCCAGCAGCCAAGCCAGGGCCTACGAGCAGTACTTC.

The chain has TRBV27 and TRBJ2-3; TRBD2 might be the D (6 bases). The V end lost 2 bases, the J end lost 0 bases, and 12 bases lay between the germline ends. This CDR3 region has 16 residues. Germline CDR1 MNHEY, CDR2 SMNVEV (reference sequence). In nucleotides, the CDR3 is TGTGCCAGCAGTTTACTCGCGGGGACTAGCACAGATACGCAGTATTTT. This translates into CASSLLAGTSTDTQYF.